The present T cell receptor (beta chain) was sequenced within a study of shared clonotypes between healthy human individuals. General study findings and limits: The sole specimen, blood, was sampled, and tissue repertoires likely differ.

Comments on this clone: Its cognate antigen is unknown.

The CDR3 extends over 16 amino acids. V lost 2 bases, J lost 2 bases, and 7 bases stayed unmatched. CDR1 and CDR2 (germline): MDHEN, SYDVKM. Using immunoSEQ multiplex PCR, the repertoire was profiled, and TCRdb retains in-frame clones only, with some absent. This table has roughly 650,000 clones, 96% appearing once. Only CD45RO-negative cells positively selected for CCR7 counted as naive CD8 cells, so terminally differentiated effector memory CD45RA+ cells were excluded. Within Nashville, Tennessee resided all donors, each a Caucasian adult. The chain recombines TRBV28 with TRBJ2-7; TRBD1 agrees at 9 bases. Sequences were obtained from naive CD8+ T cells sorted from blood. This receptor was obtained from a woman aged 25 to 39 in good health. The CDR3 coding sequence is TGTGCCAGCAGTTTACCCCCCGGGACAGGGACCTACGAGCAGTACTTC. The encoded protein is CASSLPPGTGTYEQYF. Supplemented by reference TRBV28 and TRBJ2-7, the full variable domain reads DVKVTQSSRYLVKRTGEKVFLECVQDMDHENMFWYRQDPGLGLRLIYFSYDVKMKEKGDIPEGYSVSREKKERFSLILESASTNQTSMYLCASSLPPGTGTYEQYFGPGTRLTVT.